This T cell receptor (beta chain) derives from a study of T cells in tuberculosis. Overall study: The T cells targeted glucose monomycolate, a mycobacterial lipid, via CD1B. Samples predate treatment or fall within its first 7 days. Study conclusions and caveats: Smaller alpha distances in active tuberculosis partly reflected shorter CDR3-alpha lengths.

Looked up from germline, CDR1 is SGHRS and CDR2 is YFSETQ. J gave up 0 bases and V 4 bases, and 11 bases lay outside the gene matches. CDR3 length equals 18 residues. This clone was counted only a few times. Antigen unknown. TCRdb keeps only in-frame clones here, not all; method: immunoSEQ multiplex PCR. The data contain about 50,000 clones, over 90% of them singletons. Time point denoted: new active TB diagnosis, blood taken before or within 7 days of starting treatment. On average roughly 92,000 T cells per donor were immunosequenced. The sequence was obtained from an adult with tuberculosis. V usage is TRBV5-1 and J usage is TRBJ2-7, with 12 bases aligning to TRBD2. The specimen comprised PBMCs, sampled at tuberculosis diagnosis. The CDR3 protein is CASSPNLGLAGSSYEQYF. The CDR3 bases are TGCGCCAGCAGCCCGAACCTCGGACTAGCGGGAAGCTCCTACGAGCAGTACTTC. The full variable domain, its missing parts supplied by reference TRBV5-1 and TRBJ2-7, is KAGVTQTPRYLIKTRGQQVTLSCSPISGHRSVSWYQQTPGQGLQFLFEYFSETQRNKGNFPGRFSGRQFSNSRSEMNVSTLELGDSALYLCASSPNLGLAGSSYEQYFGPGTRLTVT.